The entry below describes one T cell receptor beta chain. Libraries were prepared by immunoSEQ multiplex PCR; TCRdb keeps only in-frame clonotypes and omits some of them. The profile shows around 120,000 clones, around 85% of them singletons. The data were taken from a study of blood T cell repertoires in COVID-19. Study summary: There were acute and convalescent COVID-19 samples, and they came from the United States, Italy and Spain. In each case, the material was cDNA or gDNA derived from T cells, B-cell-depleted T cells, or PBMCs.

The sample taken for sequencing was peripheral blood. This receptor was obtained from a man between 65 and 85 years old with active or convalescent COVID-19.

This chain's CDR3 is CASSRGQGDYGYTF. CDR3 bases: TGTGCCAGCAGCCGGGGACAGGGGGACTATGGCTACACCTTC. The V gene is TRBV3-1 (or the pseudogene TRBV3-2), the J gene TRBJ1-2; 11 bases fit TRBD1. The germline V gene has CDR1 LGHDT and CDR2 YNNKEL (reference sequence). This CDR3 contains 14 residues. Trimming took 4 bases from V and 3 from J; bases not matched to a gene: 1.